These T cell receptor beta chains were read from a single sample in a study of blood T cells in healthy people across ages. In TCRdb, the 5' RACE reads were re-called with MiXCR into one record per CDR3 protein. The sample holds approximately 850,000 distinct CDR3 sequences; 40% to 50% are singletons and the top ten take around 21%. The sample comprised blood. These TCRs come from a man aged 55 to 70 in good health. CDR3s include the opening cysteine and the closing phenylalanine or tryptophan. Some rows have no size entry. The others give once, few or many, or a class for an expanded clone.

j_call,v_call,clone_size,cdr3_aa
TRBJ2-1,TRBV5-4,-,CAGSFGMAQGEQFF
TRBJ1-5,TRBV20-1,many,CSARNYADRVFRPQHF
TRBJ2-1,TRBV18,few,CASSPGSWGEHNEQFF
TRBJ2-3,TRBV7-2,-,CASRAGGDTQYF
TRBJ2-4,TRBV2,-,CASRGEQREQYF
TRBJ1-4,TRBV7-2,-,CASSRHDATNEKLFF
TRBJ2-5,TRBV7-9,many,CASSPGLNKETQYF
TRBJ1-2,TRBV4-3,few,CASSQDIKSNYGYTF
TRBJ2-1,TRBV10-3,-,CAISDSGGGSYNEQFF
TRBJ2-2,TRBV6-1,-,CASSESEENTGELFF
TRBJ2-7,TRBV27,many,CASYTSRGREQYF
TRBJ2-5,TRBV5-6,-,CASYKTVAGLETQYF
TRBJ2-7,TRBV3-1,-,CASSQVGRGHYEQYF
TRBJ2-6,TRBV7-3,-,CASSLMTGGLPSSGANVLTF
TRBJ2-3,TRBV27,few,CASSISLPRMSTDTQYF
TRBJ2-5,TRBV7-2,-,CASGFGAGNQETQYF
TRBJ2-3,TRBV20-1,-,CSARGSGGSTDTQYF
TRBJ2-3,TRBV30,-,CAWTPYRAGRATQYF
TRBJ2-1,TRBV5-1,-,CASSLPEPAGGQFF
TRBJ1-4,TRBV10-3,-,CAISGGGTNEELFF
TRBJ1-2,TRBV7-9,-,CASSLQGGGNYGYTF
TRBJ2-7,TRBV6-1,-,CAGSEIGSSYEQYF
TRBJ1-1,TRBV20-1,-,CSARVSGGNTEAFF
TRBJ1-1,TRBV4-1,-,CASSHQGRGRTEAFF
TRBJ2-1,TRBV6-4,-,CASSDSGKGRSTAEQFF
TRBJ1-1,TRBV6-1,few,CASRPAGIMNTEAFF
-,TRBV12-3/TRBV12-4,-,CASSLAAGASEQYF
TRBJ1-1,TRBV6-5,-,CASSKPGQMLDTEAFF
TRBJ2-1,TRBV3-1,few,CASSRTSGIYNEQFF
TRBJ2-4,TRBV20-1,-,CSARSGANAKNIQYF
TRBJ1-2,TRBV7-2,-,CASSLTPEVYGYTF
TRBJ2-5,TRBV29-1,few,CSVGTSGVQTQYF
TRBJ1-1,TRBV11-2,few,CASSRIQGLVGTEAFF
TRBJ1-1,TRBV12-3/TRBV12-4,-,CASSNYRVSEAFF
TRBJ1-5,TRBV24-1,-,CATRGGLGQPQHF
TRBJ2-1,TRBV7-2,-,CASSPWGDILSYEQFF
TRBJ1-2,TRBV5-1,few,CASSFSFESNYGYTF
TRBJ2-1,TRBV20-1,few,CSARTSLAGIGNEQFF
TRBJ1-6,TRBV7-2,once,CASSLVLGGNLRSPLHF
TRBJ2-7,TRBV20-1,few,CSAKGSGGAYEQYF
TRBJ2-3,TRBV20-1,few,CSARFGGDTQYF
TRBJ1-4,TRBV21-1,-,CASSKGTERRFNEKLFF
TRBJ2-7,TRBV28,few,CASSPSLAGLREQYF
TRBJ1-2,TRBV11-3,-,CASSPSPTGRYGYTF
TRBJ2-2,TRBV2,-,CASRGGQAAGELFF
TRBJ2-5,TRBV20-1,-,CSAKGTQETQYF
TRBJ2-7,TRBV7-2,few,CASSLQSGTESYEQYF
TRBJ2-1,TRBV20-1,-,CSARDARGGNYNEQFF
TRBJ2-1,TRBV7-9,-,CASSLASRADEQFF
TRBJ2-5,TRBV27,-,CASSLATGGFETQYF
TRBJ1-2,TRBV9,-,CASSAVGENYGYTF
-,TRBV4-1,-,CASSQEGLLQETQYF
TRBJ2-6,TRBV7-8,-,CASSHASQHGTGANVLTF
TRBJ2-7,TRBV4-1,few,CASSQDGSGGAYEQYF
TRBJ1-1,TRBV4-1,-,CASSQVLRAEYTEAFF
TRBJ2-3,TRBV20-1,few,CSARGGLAGPTDTQYF
TRBJ2-3,TRBV20-1,few,CSARESNPTDTQYF
TRBJ2-3,TRBV3-1,-,CASSQGQGRDTQYF
TRBJ2-5,TRBV27,-,CASSSRMYQETQYF